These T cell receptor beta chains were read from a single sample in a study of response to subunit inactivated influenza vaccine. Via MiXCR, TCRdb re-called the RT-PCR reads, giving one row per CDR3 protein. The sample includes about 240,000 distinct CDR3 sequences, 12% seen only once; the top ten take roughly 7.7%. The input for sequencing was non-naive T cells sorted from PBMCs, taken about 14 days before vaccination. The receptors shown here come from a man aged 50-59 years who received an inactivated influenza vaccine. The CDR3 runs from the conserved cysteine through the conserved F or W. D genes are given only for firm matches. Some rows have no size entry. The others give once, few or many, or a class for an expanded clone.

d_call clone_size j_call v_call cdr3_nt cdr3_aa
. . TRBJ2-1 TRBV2 TGTGCCAGCAGGAAGGGGGGGGCTTACAATGAGCAGTTCTTC CASRKGGAYNEQFF
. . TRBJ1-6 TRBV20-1 TGCAGTGCTAGAGGGGAAGGCGCCTCCTATAATTCACCCCTCCACTTT CSARGEGASYNSPLHF
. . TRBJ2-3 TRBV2 TGTGCCAGCAGTGAAGGGGGGGGCCCTAGCACAGATACGCAGTATTTT CASSEGGGPSTDTQYF
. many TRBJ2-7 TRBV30 TGTGCCTGCAACCCTACCAGCGGGACAGGTACCTACGAGCAGTACTTC CACNPTSGTGTYEQYF
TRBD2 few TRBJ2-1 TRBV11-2 TGTGCCAGCAGCTTAGGTAGCGGGAGAGGTAGGAATGAGCAGTTCTTC CASSLGSGRGRNEQFF
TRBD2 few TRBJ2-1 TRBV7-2 TGTGCCAGCAGCTTCTACAGCGGGAGGTACTATGAGCAGTTCTTC CASSFYSGRYYEQFF
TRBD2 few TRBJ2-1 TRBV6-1 TGTGCCAGCAGTGAATTGATGGCGGGGGGATACAATGAGCAGTTCTTC CASSELMAGGYNEQFF
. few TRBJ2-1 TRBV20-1 TGCAGTGCTTTAGCGGTCTATCGTCTCAATGAGCAGTTCTTC CSALAVYRLNEQFF
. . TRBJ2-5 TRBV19 TGTGCCAGTAGCGATTTAGAGGGGGAGACCCAGTACTTC CASSDLEGETQYF
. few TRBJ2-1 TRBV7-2 TGTGCCAGCAGCCTGATGGGGGATGAGCAGTTCTTC CASSLMGDEQFF
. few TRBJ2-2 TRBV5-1 TGCGCCAGCAGCTTGGGCAGGGAGAACACCGGGGAGCTGTTTTTT CASSLGRENTGELFF
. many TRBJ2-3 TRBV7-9 TGTGCCAGCAGCTTATCATTCGGAGGGCCTGATACGCAGTATTTT CASSLSFGGPDTQYF
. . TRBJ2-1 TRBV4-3 TGCGCCAGCAGCCAAAGGTTAGCGTCTGATGAGCAGTTCTTC CASSQRLASDEQFF
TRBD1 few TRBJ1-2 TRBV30 TGTGCCTGGAGCTATGGGACAGGGTTGAGCTATGGCTACACCTTC CAWSYGTGLSYGYTF
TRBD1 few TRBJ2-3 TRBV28 TGTGCCAGCAGTCCGAGTCAGGGGGTAGGTCTCACAGATACGCAGTATTTT CASSPSQGVGLTDTQYF
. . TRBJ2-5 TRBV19 TGTGCCAGTAGTATGCCGACAGCTCAAGAGACCCAGTACTTC CASSMPTAQETQYF
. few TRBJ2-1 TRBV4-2 TGTGCCAGCAGCCCAAAGACAGGGTCCACTAGCGTCGGAGCCTACAATGAGCAGTTCTTC CASSPKTGSTSVGAYNEQFF
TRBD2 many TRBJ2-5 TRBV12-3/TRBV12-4 TGTGCCAGCAGTTTCCCCGGGACTAGCGGGGAGACCCAGTACTTC CASSFPGTSGETQYF
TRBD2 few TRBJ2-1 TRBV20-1 TGCAGTGCAAAAAACCGCCGGACTAGCTACAATGAGCAGTTCTTC CSAKNRRTSYNEQFF
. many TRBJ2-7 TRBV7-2 TGTGCCAGCAGCCCCAGTTTTGGCGAGCAGTACTTC CASSPSFGEQYF
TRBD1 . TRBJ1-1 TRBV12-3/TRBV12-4 TGTGCCAGCAGACCCGGGACAGGGGGCACTGAAGCTTTCTTT CASRPGTGGTEAFF
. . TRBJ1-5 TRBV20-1 TGCAGTGCTAGACATGTGGGGGGCAGAGGCAATCAGCCCCAGCATTTT CSARHVGGRGNQPQHF
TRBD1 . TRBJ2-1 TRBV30 TGTGCCTGGAGTCCCGAGGGGGCATTTTTCTACAATGAGCAGTTCTTC CAWSPEGAFFYNEQFF
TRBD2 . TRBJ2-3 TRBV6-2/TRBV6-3 TGTGCCAGCAGCTCTCTGGCTAGCGGGGGGCCATTGGCAGATACGCAGTATTTT CASSSLASGGPLADTQYF
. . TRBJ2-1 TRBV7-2 TGTGCCAGCAGCTCACAGGGAGAGCAGTTCTTC CASSSQGEQFF
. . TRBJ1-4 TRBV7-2 TGTGCCAGCAGCTTTGAGGCTGGTGAAAAACTGTTTTTT CASSFEAGEKLFF
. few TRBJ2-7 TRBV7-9 TGTGCCAGCAGCTTATTCGGTTCGGGACACCAGCCTCTGTACTTC CASSLFGSGHQPLYF
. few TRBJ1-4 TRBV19 TGTGCCAGTAGTATTGGAGGAGGTAATGAAAAACTGTTTTTT CASSIGGGNEKLFF
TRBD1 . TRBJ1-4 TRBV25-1 TGTGCCACCACCGGGACAGGGAATGAAAAACTGTTTTTT CATTGTGNEKLFF
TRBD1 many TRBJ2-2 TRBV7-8 TGTGCCAGCAGCATCCGGGACAGACCCACCGGGGAGCTGTTTTTT CASSIRDRPTGELFF
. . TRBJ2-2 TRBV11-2 TGTGCCAGCAGCAACCGGGACGGAGCCGGGGAGCTGTTTTTT CASSNRDGAGELFF
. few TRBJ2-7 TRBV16 TGTGCCAGCAGCCCCCGCGGAGGGAGAAATTATTACGAGCAGTACTTC CASSPRGGRNYYEQYF
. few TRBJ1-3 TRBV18 TGTGCCAGCTCACCACCCAGCCGGAACACCATATATTTT CASSPPSRNTIYF
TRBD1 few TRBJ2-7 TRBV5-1 TGCGCCAGCAGCTTAATCCCTCGGGACAGGCGGGTCGAGCAGTACTTC CASSLIPRDRRVEQYF
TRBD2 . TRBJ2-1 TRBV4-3 TGCGCCAGCAGCCAAGATCATTCGGCTAGCGGGAGCAATGAGCAGTTCTTC CASSQDHSASGSNEQFF
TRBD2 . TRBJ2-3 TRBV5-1 TGCGCCAGCAGCTTGGCTGAGAGCGGGAGACCAGATACGCAGTATTTT CASSLAESGRPDTQYF
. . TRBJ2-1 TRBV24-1 TGTGCCACCAGTGATCACGGTAGCTCCTACAATGAGCAGTTCTTC CATSDHGSSYNEQFF
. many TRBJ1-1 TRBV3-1 TGTGCCAGCAGTTTTTTACAGGGGAACACTGAAGCTTTCTTT CASSFLQGNTEAFF
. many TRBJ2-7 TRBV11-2 TGTGCCAGCAGCTTAAGACCGACATACGAGCAGTACTTC CASSLRPTYEQYF
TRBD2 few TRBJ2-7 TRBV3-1 TGTGCCAGCAGCCCCGGCAGCGGGGGGGAGCAGTACTTC CASSPGSGGEQYF
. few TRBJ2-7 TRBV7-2 TGTGCCAGCAGCCCCTTCACGGGGGCCTACGAGCAGTACTTC CASSPFTGAYEQYF
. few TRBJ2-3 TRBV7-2 TGTGCCAGCAGCTTAACGTTCGGGGGACCCCAGCGGGATACGCAGTATTTT CASSLTFGGPQRDTQYF
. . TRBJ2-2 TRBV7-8 TGTGCCAGCAGCAGAATAATGGGGGCCGGGGAGCTGTTTTTT CASSRIMGAGELFF
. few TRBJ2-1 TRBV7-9 TGTGCCAGCAGCTTAGGGTGGCGGGGGCCCTACAATGAGCAGTTCTTC CASSLGWRGPYNEQFF
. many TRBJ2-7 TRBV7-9 TGTGCCAGCAGCGGGGTCAGTTCCTACGAGCAGTACTTC CASSGVSSYEQYF
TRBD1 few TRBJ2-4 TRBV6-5 TGTGCCAGCAGTTACTCGAGACAGGGGGCGGCCAAAAACATTCAGTACTTC CASSYSRQGAAKNIQYF
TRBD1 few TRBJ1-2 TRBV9 TGTGCCAGCAGCATACGACAGGGATACGGCTACACCTTC CASSIRQGYGYTF
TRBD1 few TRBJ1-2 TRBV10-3 TGTGCCATCAGTGAGTCGATGGATCAGGGGGCCGGGGGCTATGGCTACACCTTC CAISESMDQGAGGYGYTF
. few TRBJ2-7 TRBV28 TGTGCCAGCAGTACCCAATCCCTCGCTCCATACTTC CASSTQSLAPYF